This T cell receptor beta chain was captured in a study of OX40 agonist ivuxolimab in advanced cancers. Study at large: With ivuxolimab, an agonistic anti-OX40 (CD134) antibody, patients were treated. The group had a mean age of 60 years, ranged from about 23 to 85, and was just under 85% male. Study-level points and caveats: Not determined was the antigen specificity of the expanded peripheral T cells. Patients who responded partially at 0.1-3.0 mg/kg showed clonal expansion ranking among the lowest.

CDR3 length: 15 residues. V was clipped by 0 bases and J by 0 bases, with 7 bases between them. The germline gives CDR1 SGHVS, CDR2 FQNEAQ. Some clones are missing from TCRdb's copy, which holds only in-frame ones; the method was immunoSEQ multiplex PCR. The sample contains more than 75,000 clones, under 95% of which appear only once. Concerning this clone itself: Its target is not known.

The gene calls are TRBV7-8 and TRBJ2-3, with D unclear. This TCR was recovered from an adult with an advanced solid tumor such as melanoma, head and neck, liver or kidney cancer. The specimen was CD4+ or CD8+ T cells sorted from blood, collected in a trial of the OX40 agonist ivuxolimab. Written as DNA, the CDR3 is TGTGCCAGCAGCTTAGCCCCCCTCAGCACAGATACGCAGTATTTT. Residues: CASSLAPLSTDTQYF.